Listed here are 27 T cell receptor beta chains from one sample, sequenced in a study of CD8 T cells in Susac syndrome. RNA was extracted with the RNeasy kit, and a quantity of about 0.45 to 1 ug was reverse transcribed using random hexamers. TCRdb re-derived calls from the immunoSEQ multiplex PCR reads in MiXCR, one entry per CDR3 protein. The sample has 160,000 or so distinct CDR3 sequences, 90% to 95% seen once. Sequenced input: CD8+ T cells from PBMCs. The receptors here all came from a human donor with multiple sclerosis.

The chain is built from TRBV29-1 and TRBJ2-7; 9 nucleotides line up with TRBD1. The junction had 5 bases not matched to a gene; V was cut back by 6 bases and J by 5 bases. CDR1 SQVTM and CDR2 ANQGSEA come from the germline V gene. The CDR3 covers 12 residues. CDR3 bases: TGCAGCGTGGGACAGGGCGGGAACGAGCAGTACTTC. This encodes CSVGQGGNEQYF.

This chain joins TRBV29-1 and TRBJ1-2, with D unclear. Germline CDR1 SQVTM, CDR2 ANQGSEA. The CDR3 covers 14 residues. V lost 0 bases and J 1 base, leaving 9 bases between the germline ends. CDR3 bases: TGCAGCGTTGAAGAGCGACCTTATAACTATGGCTACACCTTC. Its translation is CSVEERPYNYGYTF.

The CDR3 spells CASSGGPGETQYF. DNA for the CDR3: TGTGCCAGCAGCGGGGGGCCAGGGGAGACCCAGTACTTC. The chain has TRBV2 and TRBJ2-5, with a possible D match to TRBD2 (7 bases). Trimming took 6 bases from V and 5 from J, leaving 13 bases between them. Germline-derived CDR1 and CDR2 are SNHLY and FYNNEI. CDR3 size: 13 residues.

The J gene is TRBJ1-5, the V gene TRBV27; possible D gene TRBD1, 5 bases. The CDR3 is made up of 15 amino acids. Deletions cut 10 bases from V and 2 bases from J, with 18 bases between. In germline, CDR1 is MNHEY, CDR2 SMNVEV (reference sequence). In DNA form, the CDR3 reads TGTGCCACCGGGGGGGGAGGGTATCGCAATCAGCCCCAGCATTTT. This encodes CATGGGGYRNQPQHF.

The CDR3 loop is CASADSGQSYEQYF. Written as DNA, the CDR3 is TGTGCTAGTGCCGATTCGGGACAGAGCTACGAGCAGTACTTC. This chain links TRBV12-5 with TRBJ2-7; 7 bases fit TRBD1. Germline V CDR1 and CDR2: LGHNT, FRNRAP. V shed 7 bases, J shed 3 bases, and the junction held 9 bases outside the gene matches. This CDR3 comprises 14 residues.

This clonotype was counted only a few times. The chain recombines TRBV7-9 with TRBJ2-1; the match to TRBD2 covers 10 bases. The CDR3 loop spans 15 amino acids. V was pared by 5 bases and J by 4 bases, with 5 bases of the junction left unmatched. Germline assignment: CDR1 SEHNR and CDR2 FQNEAQ (reference sequence). CDR3 sequence (DNA): TGTGCCAGCAGCGTCGAGCGGGGGGGATACAATGAGCAGTTCTTC. As protein: CASSVERGGYNEQFF.

CDR3 bases: TGTGCCAGCAGCTCGACCTCGAACACTGAAGCTTTCTTT. It yields the protein CASSSTSNTEAFF. The chain combines TRBV7-9 with TRBJ1-1; D gene unclear. Trimming cost V 4 bases and J 1 base, with 7 bases left between them. Germline CDR1 is SEHNR and CDR2 is FQNEAQ (reference sequence). The CDR3 extends over 13 amino acids.

This chain joins TRBV9 and TRBJ2-7; D unresolved. Trimming left V 3 bases short and J 0 bases short, with 10 bases between. The CDR3 consists of 14 residues. Germline lookup yields CDR1 SGDLS and CDR2 YYNGEE. CDR3 in amino acids: CASSAYSSSYEQYF. CDR3 DNA: TGTGCCAGCAGCGCGTACAGCAGCTCCTACGAGCAGTACTTC.

The chain uses TRBV29-1 and TRBJ2-1, with TRBD1 matching 7 bases. CDR1 is SQVTM, CDR2 ANQGSEA, per germline. The CDR3 has 12 residues. The junction had 7 bases not matched to a gene; V was cut back by 8 bases and J by 6 bases. CDR3 coding DNA: TGCAGCCTCGAGGGGGCAGGCAATGAGCAGTTCTTC. Protein: CSLEGAGNEQFF.

The chain is built from TRBV7-3 and TRBJ2-3, with unresolved D. Trimming pared 4 bases from V and 0 bases from J, leaving 8 bases between. CDR1 and CDR2 from the germline V gene are SGHTA and FQGTGA. This CDR3 spans 14 amino acids. The CDR3 loop reads CASSSEFSTDTQYF. The CDR3 DNA sequence: TGTGCCAGCAGCTCCGAATTTAGCACAGATACGCAGTATTTT.

The chain employs TRBV6-2 or TRBV6-3 and TRBJ1-6; D unclear. This CDR3 is 13 amino acids long. Germline lookup yields CDR1 MNHEY and CDR2 SVGEGT. Trimming removed 7 bases from V and 0 bases from J, with 4 bases in between. CDR3 loop: CASKSSYNSPLHF. CDR3 nucleotide sequence: TGTGCCAGCAAGAGCTCCTATAATTCACCCCTCCACTTT.

The chain carries TRBV24-1 and TRBJ2-6, with no clear D. Germline V gene lookup returns CDR1 KGHDR and CDR2 SFDVKD. The CDR3 has 14 residues. V shed 8 bases and J shed 0 bases, with 7 bases lying between them. The CDR3 is CATNRSSGANVLTF. The CDR3 nucleotides are TGTGCCACCAATCGGAGCTCTGGGGCCAACGTCCTGACTTTC.

The chain is built from TRBV19 and TRBJ1-5; D may be TRBD1 (6 bases). The CDR3 spans 14 residues. Between the trimmed V and J ends, which lost 7 bases and 2 bases, there was a span of 12 bases. Germline CDR1 and CDR2: LNHDA and SQIVND (reference sequence). CDR3 sequence reads: CASTQGYGNQPQHF. The CDR3 region has the DNA TGTGCCAGTACCCAGGGGTATGGCAATCAGCCCCAGCATTTT.

The chain is built from TRBV6-2 or TRBV6-3 and TRBJ2-2; unclear D gene. The V end was cut by 3 bases, the J end by 1 base, with 3 bases between. Germline-derived CDR1 and CDR2 are MNHEY and SVGEGT. The CDR3 has 13 residues. The CDR3 DNA reads TGTGCCAGCAGTTATCTGAACACCGGGGAGCTGTTTTTT. Amino acids: CASSYLNTGELFF.

V and J are TRBV7-2 and TRBJ2-7, with D unclear. This CDR3 comprises 14 residues. Germline CDR1 SGHTA, CDR2 FQGNSA. Deletions cut 3 bases from V and 2 bases from J, with 11 bases between. The CDR3 DNA reads as TGTGCCAGCAGCTTTTCGGGCCAAGCCTACGAGCAGTACTTC. The encoded protein is CASSFSGQAYEQYF.

This sequence joins TRBV23-1 and TRBJ2-6, with D tentatively TRBD1 (5 bases). TRBV23-1 falls under the ORF class, with uncertain function. The CDR3 is made up of 14 amino acids. V was shortened by 6 bases and J by 0 bases, with 6 bases between the two germline ends. The CDR3, as DNA: TGCGCCAGCAGAAGGGGCTCTGGGGCCAACGTCCTGACTTTC. It yields the protein CASRRGSGANVLTF.

The rearrangement links TRBV3-1 to TRBJ2-1, with TRBD2 matching over 11 bases. CDR3 length equals 14 residues. V trimming: 6 bases; J trimming: 3 bases; junction bases outside the gene matches: 1. Germline values: CDR1 LGHDT, CDR2 YNNKEL (reference sequence). The CDR3: CASRLAGGYNEQFF. In DNA form, the CDR3 reads TGTGCCAGCAGGCTAGCGGGGGGCTACAATGAGCAGTTCTTC.

This chain links TRBV12-3 or TRBV12-4 with TRBJ2-1; TRBD1 is a possible D gene (6 bases). Trimming took off 4 bases at V and 3 bases at J, with 13 bases between the two ends. The length of the CDR3 is 15 residues. The CDR3 sequence is CASSSDRAVYNEQFF. CDR3 DNA sequence: TGTGCCAGCAGTTCGGACAGAGCAGTCTACAATGAGCAGTTCTTC.

This clonotype was seen only once. This sequence joins TRBV12-5 and TRBJ2-2, with TRBD1 identical over 7 bases. The V gene's germline CDR1 is LGHNT and CDR2 FRNRAP. Trimming removed 6 bases from V and 2 bases from J; junction bases left unmatched: 9. The CDR3 has 16 amino acids. CDR3 amino acids: CASGETTGVNTGELFF. CDR3 sequence (DNA): TGTGCTAGTGGAGAAACCACAGGGGTCAACACCGGGGAGCTGTTTTTT.

The chain combines TRBV15 with TRBJ1-2; 8 bases align to TRBD1. With V trimmed by 10 bases and J by 8 bases, 6 bases remained unmatched. Germline V gene data show CDR1 as LNHNV and CDR2 as YYDKDF (reference sequence). The CDR3 runs 11 residues. Written as DNA, the CDR3 is TGTGCCATCCAGGGGGCGTGGGGCTACACCTTC. Residues: CAIQGAWGYTF.

The rearrangement links TRBV13 to TRBJ1-5; 8 bases map to TRBD1. This CDR3 has 14 residues. The V and J ends lost 6 bases and 3 bases, in that order; junction bases with no gene match: 4. In germline, CDR1 is PRHDT, CDR2 FYEKMQ (reference sequence). CDR3 bases: TGTGCCAGCAGTCGGACAGGGACCAATCAGCCCCAGCATTTT. Its translation is CASSRTGTNQPQHF.

The CDR3 region has the DNA TGTGCCACCGCATGGGGGTTACTCGATACGCAGTATTTT. Residues: CATAWGLLDTQYF. This chain joins TRBV15 and TRBJ2-3; either TRBD1 or TRBD2 may supply D (5 bases each). The CDR3 covers 13 residues. The germline CDR1 and CDR2 sequences are LNHNV and YYDKDF (reference sequence). Trimming removed 8 bases from V and 6 bases from J, with 15 bases in between.

The chain combines TRBV12-3 or TRBV12-4 with TRBJ1-2; D remains ambiguous. The CDR3 has 10 amino acids. Between the trimmed V and J ends, which lost 10 bases and 11 bases, there was a span of 14 bases. In DNA, the CDR3 is TGTGCCACCCAGCGCTGGGGTTACACCTTC. It is translated as CATQRWGYTF.

This clonotype was seen a single time. The chain joins TRBV9 to TRBJ2-2, with D hard to call. CDR3 length: 11 residues. The germline V gene has CDR1 SGDLS and CDR2 YYNGEE. The V end was cut by 6 bases, the J end by 4 bases, with 4 bases between. The CDR3 nucleotides read TGTGCCAGCACTCTCACCGGGGAGCTGTTTTTT. This gives the protein CASTLTGELFF.

This clonotype appeared a single time. The V and J genes are TRBV3-1 and TRBJ2-7; TRBD1 matches 9 bases. Germline V gene data show CDR1 as LGHDT and CDR2 as YNNKEL (reference sequence). Trimming took 4 bases from V and 1 from J; bases not matched to a gene: 5. The CDR3 runs 15 residues. The CDR3 here is CASSPRDRVSYEQYF. The CDR3 DNA follows: TGTGCCAGCAGCCCCCGGGACAGGGTTTCCTACGAGCAGTACTTC.

The chain couples TRBV3-1 to TRBJ1-2; D call uncertain. The ends were cut back, 1 base at V and 4 bases at J, with 16 bases in the middle. CDR1 is LGHDT, CDR2 YNNKEL, per germline (reference sequence). There are 16 residues in the CDR3. Here the CDR3 reads CASSQGISAPRYGYTF. In DNA form, the CDR3 reads TGTGCCAGCAGCCAAGGAATTTCGGCTCCTCGCTATGGCTACACCTTC.

This clonotype appeared a single time. The V call is TRBV12-3 or TRBV12-4, the J call TRBJ2-1; D remains ambiguous. V was shortened by 3 bases and J by 7 bases, with 4 bases between the two germline ends. The CDR3 is 11 amino acids. DNA of the CDR3: TGTGCCAGCAGTTTTCAGAATGAGCAGTTCTTC. This gives the protein CASSFQNEQFF.